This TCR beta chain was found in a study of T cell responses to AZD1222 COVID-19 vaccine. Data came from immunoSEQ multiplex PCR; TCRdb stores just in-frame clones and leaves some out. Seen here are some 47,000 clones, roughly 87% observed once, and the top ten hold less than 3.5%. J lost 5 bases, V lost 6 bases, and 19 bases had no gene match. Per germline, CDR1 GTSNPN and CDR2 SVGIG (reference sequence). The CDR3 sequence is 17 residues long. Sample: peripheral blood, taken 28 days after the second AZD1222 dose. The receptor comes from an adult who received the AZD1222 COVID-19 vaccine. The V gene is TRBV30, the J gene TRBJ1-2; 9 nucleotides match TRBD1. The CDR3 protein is CACLTLRTGTGNYGYTF. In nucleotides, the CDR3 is TGTGCCTGCCTGACCCTCAGGACCGGGACAGGGAATTATGGCTACACCTTC. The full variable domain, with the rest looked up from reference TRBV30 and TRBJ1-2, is SQTIHQWPATLVQPVGSPLSLECTVEGTSNPNLYWYRQAAGRGLQLLFYSVGIGQISSEVPQNLSASRPQDRQFILSSKKLLLSDSGFYLCACLTLRTGTGNYGYTFGSGTRLTVV.